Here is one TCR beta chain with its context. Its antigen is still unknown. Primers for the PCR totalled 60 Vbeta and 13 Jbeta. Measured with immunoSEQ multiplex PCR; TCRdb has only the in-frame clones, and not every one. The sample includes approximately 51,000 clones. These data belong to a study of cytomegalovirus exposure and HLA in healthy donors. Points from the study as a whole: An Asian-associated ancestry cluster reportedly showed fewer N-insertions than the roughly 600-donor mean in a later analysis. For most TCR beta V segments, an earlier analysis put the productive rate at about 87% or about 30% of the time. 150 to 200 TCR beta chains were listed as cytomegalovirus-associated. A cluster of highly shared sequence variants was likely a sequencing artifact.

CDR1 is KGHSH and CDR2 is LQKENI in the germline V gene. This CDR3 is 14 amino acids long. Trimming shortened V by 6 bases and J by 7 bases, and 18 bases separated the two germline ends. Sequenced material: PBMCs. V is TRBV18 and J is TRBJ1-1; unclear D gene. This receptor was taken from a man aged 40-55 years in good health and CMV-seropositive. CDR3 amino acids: CASSVGTGSGEAFF. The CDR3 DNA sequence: TGTGCCAGCTCGGTAGGCACTGGTAGCGGTGAAGCTTTCTTT.